This T cell receptor beta chain was sequenced for a study of CD8+CD57+ T cells in acquired aplastic anemia. V was clipped by 2 bases and J by 4 bases; unmatched bases: 7. The CDR3 spans 15 residues. The germline CDR1 and CDR2 sequences are SQVTM and ANQGSEA. CDR3 and TCR beta VDJ profiling relied on a genomic DNA template. TCRdb processed the reads anew with MiXCR; each CDR3 protein has one entry. This sample yields 150,000 to 200,000 distinct CDR3 sequences, of which just over 45% are seen a single time; under 3% belongs to the top ten. This clonotype was obtained from a human donor in good health. The chain recombines TRBV29-1 with TRBJ2-5; the match to TRBD1 covers 10 bases. Sequenced sample: sorted CD4+, CD8+, or CD8+CD57+ T cells (not recorded which) from PBMCs. The CDR3 sequence: CSVEPDRGRTETQYF. The CDR3 nucleotides read TGCAGCGTTGAACCCGACAGGGGGCGCACAGAGACCCAGTACTTC.